This T cell receptor beta chain was sequenced during a study of OX40 agonist ivuxolimab in advanced cancers. Study context: It was ivuxolimab, an agonistic anti-OX40 (CD134) antibody, that patients were treated with. Study conclusions and caveats: In the expanded peripheral T cells, antigen specificity was never determined. In a subset of nonresponders, normalized T-cell clonal expansion was also low. Partial responders treated at 0.1-3.0 mg/kg exhibited clonal expansion among the lowest measured.

Concerning this clone itself: The antigen remains unidentified.

TCRdb's copy holds only in-frame clones and misses some; the assay was immunoSEQ multiplex PCR. The sample has about 97,000 clones; less than 90% are singletons. V shed 5 bases and J shed 9 bases, with 18 bases lying between them. CDR1 SGHNT and CDR2 YYREEE come from the germline V gene (reference sequence). This CDR3 has 14 amino acids. The chain combines TRBV5-4 with TRBJ2-1; D ambiguous. Material: CD4+ or CD8+ T cells sorted from blood, obtained in a trial of the OX40 agonist ivuxolimab. The TCR comes from an adult with an advanced solid tumor such as melanoma, head and neck, liver or kidney cancer. For the CDR3, the DNA is TGTGCCAGCAGTATTGCGATTTCAGATACTGAGCAGTTCTTC. Translation gives CASSIAISDTEQFF.